The source of this TCR beta chain is a study of blood T cell repertoires in COVID-19 (dated by TCRdb to 2018 to 2020). About the investigation overall: The collaborator samples originated in the United States, Italy and Spain and spanned the acute and convalescent phases of COVID-19. The prospective study material was composed of cDNA or gDNA derived from T cells, B-cell-depleted T cells, or PBMCs. Subjects who had been exposed to COVID-19, were actively infected with it, or had recovered from it provided the deeply sampled blood TCRbeta repertoires that made up the dataset. A freely available public database, intended as a resource for researchers studying the immune response to SARS-CoV-2, is where the repertoires were released. The samples were drawn from two sources: the first 160 participants of the ongoing ImmuneRACE study, and 1,000 to 1,500 subjects contributed by 6 global collaborators. The sample metadata nearly always contained a de-identified subject ID, COVID-19 status, age in years and sex. HLA class I and class II types, where available, came from metadata supplied by the sample provider rather than from assay-based typing. Overall study results and their limits: The amount of clinical and demographic metadata varied by source and participant and was provided uncurated.

Each collaborating institution followed its own protocols to collect whole blood in K2EDTA tubes. For TCRbeta analysis, collaborators shipped samples in one of three forms: frozen whole blood, isolated PBMCs, or DNA extracted from either of those sample types. The immunoSEQ Assay, a bias-controlled multiplex PCR, was used to amplify TCRbeta CDR3 regions from genomic DNA. Per the source publication's procedure: The number of nucleated cells in each sample was estimated from the amplification of reference gene primers within the assay. To quantify the absolute abundance of each unique TCRbeta CDR3 rearrangement, sequence reads were collapsed and filtered. For each sample, productive Simpson clonality was calculated as the square root of Simpson's diversity index over productive rearrangements. TCRdb obtained this table from immuneACCESS and retained in-frame rearrangements with V and J assigned. These tables miss some clones; where compared with another copy, unresolved V genes account for less than half of the shortfall, and the remainder is unexplained. V and J calls and clone size are copied from that table; D and trimming were computed from the DNA. The sample records almost 55,000 clones, approximately 82% of which are singletons. The biggest ten clones account for less than 5.5% of the sample.

V is cut back by 8 bases and J by 7 bases, with 5 bases in the junction unmatched. The CDR3 has 13 amino acids, counting the end cysteine and phenylalanine. Only CDR3 DNA remains: 39 bases, in frame from the first base. CDR1 and CDR2, looked up from the germline V gene, are WSHSY and SAAADI. With regard to this clone: It has no known antigen specificity. No base quality values were provided; no much bigger clone lies one nucleotide off.

The source is a human donor in a cohort sampled during active COVID-19. The chain is encoded by TRBV10-2 joined to TRBJ2-1; 10 bases in the middle match TRBD1. Sequencing was done on a sample of peripheral blood. The CDR3 loop reads CASGQGVKNEQFF. The DNA sequence is given as TGCGCCAGCGGACAGGGGGTGAAGAATGAGCAGTTCTTC.